Shown below are 27 T cell receptor beta chains from a single sample sequenced in a study of identifying expanded T cells in peripheral blood. TCRdb keeps only in-frame clones here, not all; method: immunoSEQ multiplex PCR. The sample carries about 94,000 clones, roughly 90% recorded once. The sequencing input was blood. The receptor source for this set is a person between 18 and 75 years old in good health.

This clone has a single count. The rearrangement uses TRBV5-1 and TRBJ2-1; 8 positions agree with TRBD2. J gave up 6 bases and V 3 bases, and 8 bases lay outside the gene matches. The CDR3 is made up of 15 amino acids. Per the germline V gene, CDR1 is SGHRS and CDR2 is YFSETQ. As DNA, the CDR3 is TGCGCCAGCAGCTGGCCGGGACTAGGGCCCAATGAGCAGTTCTTC. This codes for CASSWPGLGPNEQFF.

This rearrangement joins TRBV25-1 to TRBJ1-1; D call uncertain. This CDR3 spans 12 amino acids. Per germline, CDR1 MGHDK and CDR2 SYGVNS. Deletions cut 6 bases from V and 1 base from J, with 6 bases between. In nucleotides, the CDR3 is TGTGCCAGCAGGCGACAGAACACTGAAGCTTTCTTT. Translation gives CASRRQNTEAFF.

The chain links TRBV5-1 to TRBJ2-1; TRBD1 might be the D (6 bases). Germline-derived CDR1 and CDR2 are SGHRS and YFSETQ. Trimming took off 2 bases at V and 9 bases at J, with 15 bases between the two ends. CDR3 size: 14 residues. The CDR3 nucleotides are TGCGCCAGCAGCTTACTCCTAACAGGGAGTGAGCAGTTCTTC. It specifies CASSLLLTGSEQFF.

The chain couples TRBV5-1 to TRBJ1-5, with D possibly TRBD1 on 5 matching bases. CDR1 SGHRS and CDR2 YFSETQ come from the germline V gene. The CDR3 contains 15 residues. The V end was cut by 2 bases, the J end by 2 bases, with 11 bases between. The CDR3 here is CASSFGGLGNQPQHF. As DNA, the CDR3 is TGCGCCAGCAGCTTCGGGGGACTTGGCAATCAGCCCCAGCATTTT.

The CDR3 protein is CASSPGVNTEAFF. In DNA form, the CDR3 reads TGTGCCAGCAGCCCCGGGGTAAACACTGAAGCTTTCTTT. V usage is TRBV5-5 and J usage is TRBJ1-1; no reliable D call. Germline CDR1 is SGHKS and CDR2 is YYEKEE (reference sequence). This CDR3 region has 13 residues. V was trimmed by 4 bases and J by 2 bases, leaving 9 bases between them.

V usage is TRBV7-9 and J usage is TRBJ2-7; D unresolved. The CDR3 sequence is 13 residues long. CDR1 is SEHNR and CDR2 is FQNEAQ in the germline V gene (reference sequence). Trimming cost V 2 bases and J 2 bases, with 7 bases left between them. CDR3 sequence: CASSLNVAYEQYF. CDR3 DNA sequence: TGTGCCAGCAGCTTAAATGTCGCCTACGAGCAGTACTTC.

V usage is TRBV7-2 and J usage is TRBJ1-1; 7 nucleotides agree with TRBD1. The V segment lost 5 bases and the J segment 1 base; nucleotides outside the gene matches: 4. This CDR3 spans 14 amino acids. Germline-derived CDR1 and CDR2 are SGHTA and FQGNSA. Written as DNA, the CDR3 is TGTGCCAGCAGCCCACGGACAGGGAACACTGAAGCTTTCTTT. It codes for CASSPRTGNTEAFF.

This chain uses TRBV2 with TRBJ2-1; D may be TRBD1 or TRBD2 (7 bases each). Germline CDR1 reads SNHLY; CDR2 reads FYNNEI. This CDR3 comprises 16 residues. The V and J ends lost 6 bases and 0 bases respectively, with 15 bases between them. The chain's CDR3 is CASRNRGGGSYNEQFF. The CDR3 DNA reads as TGTGCCAGCAGGAACAGGGGCGGGGGCTCCTACAATGAGCAGTTCTTC.

This clone was counted only a few times. The chain employs TRBV27 and TRBJ1-6, with TRBD1 identical over 7 bases. The CDR3 has 14 amino acids. Trimming took 5 bases from V and 7 from J; bases not matched to a gene: 5. CDR1 MNHEY and CDR2 SMNVEV come from the germline V gene (reference sequence). The CDR3 DNA reads as TGTGCCAGCAGTATTCCGGGACAGAATTCACCCCTCCACTTT. This gives the protein CASSIPGQNSPLHF.

The rearrangement uses TRBV18 and TRBJ2-7; D remains unclear. The germline V gene encodes CDR1 KGHSH and CDR2 LQKENI. The CDR3 is made up of 14 amino acids. The V and J ends lost 5 bases and 0 bases respectively, with 11 bases between them. CDR3 bases: TGTGCCAGCTCATCGACGACGGTCTCCTACGAGCAGTACTTC. Protein product: CASSSTTVSYEQYF.

V gene TRBV2 combines with J gene TRBJ2-7; D remains ambiguous. The germline gives CDR1 SNHLY, CDR2 FYNNEI. The CDR3 spans 11 residues. V lost 8 bases, J lost 7 bases, and 12 bases lay in between. The CDR3 protein is CASGRVGEQYF. In DNA form, the CDR3 reads TGTGCCAGCGGCAGAGTCGGAGAGCAGTACTTC.

A few counts support this clone. The V gene is TRBV7-9, the J gene TRBJ1-2; D may be TRBD1 (5 bases). The germline gives CDR1 SEHNR, CDR2 FQNEAQ (reference sequence). V was clipped by 5 bases and J by 10 bases, with 20 bases between them. The CDR3 has 14 amino acids. The CDR3 DNA reads TGTGCCAGCAGCCCGGGGTCCTCCATACAGGACTACACCTTC. It codes for CASSPGSSIQDYTF.

The chain recombines TRBV19 with TRBJ2-5, with 7 bases fitting TRBD1. Trimming at V came to 5 bases and at J to 2 bases, leaving 2 bases not matched to a gene. The CDR3 totals 13 residues. Germline values: CDR1 LNHDA, CDR2 SQIVND (reference sequence). The CDR3, as DNA: TGTGCCAGTAGTCGGGACAGTCAAGAGACCCAGTACTTC. This encodes CASSRDSQETQYF.

This clone has just one count. The V and J genes are TRBV11-2 and TRBJ2-1; D might be TRBD1 or TRBD2, each matching 5 bases. V lost 5 bases and J 4 bases, leaving 15 bases between the germline ends. Germline V gene sequence: CDR1 SGHAT, CDR2 FQNNGV. The CDR3 length is 15 residues. The CDR3 DNA reads TGTGCCAGCAGCATCCTGGGGACGGATTACAATGAGCAGTTCTTC. This sequence encodes CASSILGTDYNEQFF.

J is TRBJ1-1 and V is TRBV5-1; D ambiguous. CDR3 length equals 13 residues. Trimming pared 4 bases from V and 4 bases from J, leaving 11 bases between. Germline assignment: CDR1 SGHRS and CDR2 YFSETQ. The CDR3 nucleotides read TGCGCCAGCAGCCTAATTGGCGGCACTGAAGCTTTCTTT. Translating it yields CASSLIGGTEAFF. Full variable domain (remainder filled in from reference TRBV5-1 and TRBJ1-1): KAGVTQTPRYLIKTRGQQVTLSCSPISGHRSVSWYQQTPGQGLQFLFEYFSETQRNKGNFPGRFSGRQFSNSRSEMNVSTLELGDSALYLCASSLIGGTEAFFGQGTRLTVV.

The gene calls are TRBV6-4 and TRBJ2-1; 8 bases match TRBD2. CDR1 is MRHNA, CDR2 SNTAGT, per germline. V was clipped by 2 bases and J by 4 bases; unmatched bases: 4. The CDR3 totals 15 residues. The CDR3 bases are TGTGCCAGCAGTGACATGAGCGGGGGTTACAATGAGCAGTTCTTC. Translating it yields CASSDMSGGYNEQFF.

This chain links TRBV18 with TRBJ2-1, with unresolved D. This CDR3 has 15 residues. Germline assignment: CDR1 KGHSH and CDR2 LQKENI. Deletions cut 2 bases from V and 1 base from J, with 9 bases between. The DNA for the CDR3 is TGTGCCAGCTCACCATTGTCGGTGTCCTACAATGAGCAGTTCTTC. This codes for CASSPLSVSYNEQFF. Supplemented by reference TRBV18 and TRBJ2-1, the full variable domain reads NAGVMQNPRHLVRRRGQEARLRCSPMKGHSHVYWYRQLPEEGLKFMVYLQKENIIDESGMPKERFSAEFPKEGPSILRIQQVVRGDSAAYFCASSPLSVSYNEQFFGPGTRLTVL.

The chain couples TRBV7-9 to TRBJ2-3; D is unclear. V lost 3 bases and J lost 3, with 7 bases in between. This CDR3 comprises 13 residues. Germline V CDR1 and CDR2: SEHNR, FQNEAQ (reference sequence). CDR3 in amino acids: CASSFLPTDTQYF. CDR3 nucleotides: TGTGCCAGCAGCTTTCTCCCTACAGATACGCAGTATTTT.

The rearrangement uses TRBV2 and TRBJ1-3; D remains unclear. With 3 bases removed from V and 0 bases from J, the gap between germline ends came to 21 bases. Germline values: CDR1 SNHLY, CDR2 FYNNEI. The CDR3 length is 19 residues. CDR3 residues: CASSEFGLLTRGSGNTIYF. The CDR3 DNA sequence: TGTGCCAGCAGTGAGTTCGGGCTCTTAACGCGGGGCTCTGGAAACACCATATATTTT.

This clone showed up just a few times. The V call is TRBV19, the J call TRBJ1-5, with D tentatively TRBD1 (5 bases). V was shortened by 5 bases and J by 7 bases, with 18 bases between the two germline ends. Per germline, CDR1 LNHDA and CDR2 SQIVND (reference sequence). The CDR3 runs to 15 residues. The CDR3 spells CASSLKRQGVQPQHF. In DNA, the CDR3 is TGTGCCAGTAGTCTCAAAAGGCAGGGCGTGCAGCCCCAGCATTTT.

The rearrangement joins TRBV7-8 to TRBJ1-1, with D unresolved. The CDR3 contains 13 residues. The germline V gene encodes CDR1 SGHVS and CDR2 FQNEAQ. The germline V and J ends were trimmed by 1 base and 6 bases, with 9 bases remaining between them. The CDR3 region has the DNA TGTGCCAGCAGCTTAGTTTTCAGCGCTGAAGCTTTCTTT. This gives the protein CASSLVFSAEAFF.

The J gene is TRBJ2-4, the V gene TRBV29-1; D not resolved. V gave up 3 bases and J gave up 3 bases, with 9 bases separating them. This CDR3 spans 13 amino acids. Germline V gene lookup returns CDR1 SQVTM and CDR2 ANQGSEA. CDR3 bases: TGCAGCGTTGAGAGATTCGGCAAAAACATTCAGTACTTC. It encodes CSVERFGKNIQYF.

The chain carries TRBV6-6 and TRBJ1-2; 7 bases agree with TRBD1. Germline CDR1 reads MNHNY; CDR2 reads SVGAGI (reference sequence). The J segment lost 2 bases and the V segment lost 1 base, leaving 7 bases of the junction unmatched. The CDR3 sequence is 16 residues long. This chain's CDR3 is CASSYFPGQQNYGYTF. In nucleotides, the CDR3 is TGTGCCAGCAGTTACTTCCCGGGACAGCAAAACTATGGCTACACCTTC.

In its sample, this clone was seen a few times. This chain links TRBV4-3 with TRBJ2-1; 10 bases line up with TRBD2. Germline CDR1 and CDR2: LGHNA and YSLEER. J gave up 7 bases and V 2 bases, and 5 bases lay outside the gene matches. CDR3 length equals 15 residues. The CDR3 bases are TGCGCCAGCAGCCAACCTAGCGGGGGCATTAATGAGCAGTTCTTC. It is translated as CASSQPSGGINEQFF.

The chain recombines TRBV27 with TRBJ2-1; 8 nucleotides agree with TRBD2. J was trimmed by 2 bases and V by 6 bases; bases with no gene match: 6. The CDR3 loop spans 15 amino acids. The germline V gene encodes CDR1 MNHEY and CDR2 SMNVEV (reference sequence). CDR3 bases: TGTGCCAGCAGATCCGGACTAGCCCCCTACAATGAGCAGTTCTTC. Translated, it gives CASRSGLAPYNEQFF.

The chain employs TRBV11-1 and TRBJ2-7; weak D call: TRBD1 (6 bases). This CDR3 is 14 amino acids long. Trimming took off 6 bases at V and 3 bases at J, with 15 bases between the two ends. Germline CDR1 SGHAT, CDR2 FQDESV (reference sequence). CDR3 nucleotide sequence: TGTGCCAGCAGTCCAGGGGTCCTTAACTACGAGCAGTACTTC. Translated: CASSPGVLNYEQYF.

The chain carries TRBV18 and TRBJ1-1; tentatively, D is TRBD1 (5 bases). CDR1 and CDR2 from the germline V gene are KGHSH and LQKENI. The V end was cut by 8 bases, the J end by 10 bases, with 14 bases between. The CDR3 sequence is 11 residues long. For the CDR3, the DNA is TGTGCCAGCCAACAACGTGGGGGAGCTTTCTTT. Protein product: CASQQRGGAFF.